The TCR beta chain described here comes from a study of blood T cell repertoires in COVID-19. Study in general: PBMCs, B-cell-depleted T cells, or T cells were the source of the cDNA or gDNA that made up the material.

Sequenced by immunoSEQ multiplex PCR; TCRdb stores in-frame clones only, minus some. This table has roughly 100,000 clones, roughly 90% appearing once. This CDR3 comprises 14 residues. The V end was cut by 3 bases, the J end by 2 bases, with 9 bases between. The germline gives CDR1 SGHTA, CDR2 FQGNSA. The sequenced sample consisted of peripheral blood. The chain couples TRBV7-2 to TRBJ2-3; weak D call: TRBD2 (6 bases). This clonotype was sampled from a woman aged 50 to 65 with COVID-19, enrolled during active disease. The CDR3 here is CASSFTSSTDTQYF. DNA for the CDR3: TGTGCCAGCAGCTTCACTAGCTCCACAGATACGCAGTATTTT.